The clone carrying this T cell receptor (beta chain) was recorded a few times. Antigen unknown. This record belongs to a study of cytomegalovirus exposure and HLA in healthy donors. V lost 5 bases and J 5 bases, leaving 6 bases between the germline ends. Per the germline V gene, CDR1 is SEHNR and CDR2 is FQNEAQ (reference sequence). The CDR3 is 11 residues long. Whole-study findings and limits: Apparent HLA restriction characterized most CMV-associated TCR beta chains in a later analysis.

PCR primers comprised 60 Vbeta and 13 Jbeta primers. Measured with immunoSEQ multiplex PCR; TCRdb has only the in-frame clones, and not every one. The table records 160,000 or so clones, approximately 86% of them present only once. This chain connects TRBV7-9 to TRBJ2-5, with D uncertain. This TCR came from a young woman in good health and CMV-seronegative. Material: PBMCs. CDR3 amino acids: CASSVSETQYF. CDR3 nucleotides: TGTGCCAGCAGCGTGAGTGAGACCCAGTACTTC. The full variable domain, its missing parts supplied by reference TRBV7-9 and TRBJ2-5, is DTGVSQNPRHKITKRGQNVTFRCDPISEHNRLYWYRQTLGQGPEFLTYFQNEAQLEKSRLLSDRFSAERPKGSFSTLEIQRTEQGDSAMYLCASSVSETQYFGPGTRLLVL.